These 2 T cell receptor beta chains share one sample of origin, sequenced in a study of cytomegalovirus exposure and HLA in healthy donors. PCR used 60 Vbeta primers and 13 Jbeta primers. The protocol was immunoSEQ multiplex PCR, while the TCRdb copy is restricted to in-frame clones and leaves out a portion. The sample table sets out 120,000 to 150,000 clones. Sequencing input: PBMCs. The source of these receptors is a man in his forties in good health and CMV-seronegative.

CDR3 sequence reads: CASSQDYLADRSTDTQYF. For the CDR3, the DNA is TGCGCCAGCAGCCAAGATTATCTGGCGGACAGGTCCACAGATACGCAGTATTTT. The chain links TRBV4-3 to TRBJ2-3, with 7 nucleotides matching TRBD1. The CDR3 sequence is 18 residues long. Germline CDR1 reads LGHNA; CDR2 reads YSLEER. Unmatched junction bases numbered 11, after V lost 0 bases and J lost 2 bases.

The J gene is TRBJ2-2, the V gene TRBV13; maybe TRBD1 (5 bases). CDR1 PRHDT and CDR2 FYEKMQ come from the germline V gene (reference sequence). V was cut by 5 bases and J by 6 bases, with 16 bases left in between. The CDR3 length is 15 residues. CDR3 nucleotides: TGTGCCAGCAGCCCCAGGGTGAGGCTCGCCGGGGAGCTGTTTTTT. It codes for CASSPRVRLAGELFF.